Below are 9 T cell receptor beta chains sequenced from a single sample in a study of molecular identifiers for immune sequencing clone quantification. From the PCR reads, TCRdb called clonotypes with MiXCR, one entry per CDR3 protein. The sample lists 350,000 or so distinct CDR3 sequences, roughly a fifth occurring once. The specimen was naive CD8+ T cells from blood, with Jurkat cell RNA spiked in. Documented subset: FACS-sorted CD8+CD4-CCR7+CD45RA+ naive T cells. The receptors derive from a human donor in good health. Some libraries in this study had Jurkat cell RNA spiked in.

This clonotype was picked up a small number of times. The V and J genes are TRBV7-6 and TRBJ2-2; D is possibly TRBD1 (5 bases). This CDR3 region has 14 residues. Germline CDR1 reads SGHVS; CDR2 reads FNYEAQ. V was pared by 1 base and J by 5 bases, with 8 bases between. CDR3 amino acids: CASSLVQGTGELFF. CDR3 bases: TGTGCCAGCAGCTTAGTGCAGGGAACCGGGGAGCTGTTTTTT.

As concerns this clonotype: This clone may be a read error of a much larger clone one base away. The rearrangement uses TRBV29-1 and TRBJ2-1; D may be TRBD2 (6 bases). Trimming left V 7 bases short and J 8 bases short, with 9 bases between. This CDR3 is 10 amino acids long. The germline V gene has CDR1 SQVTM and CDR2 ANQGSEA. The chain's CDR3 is CSGASDEQFF. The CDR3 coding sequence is TGCAGCGGGGCTAGCGATGAGCAGTTCTTC.

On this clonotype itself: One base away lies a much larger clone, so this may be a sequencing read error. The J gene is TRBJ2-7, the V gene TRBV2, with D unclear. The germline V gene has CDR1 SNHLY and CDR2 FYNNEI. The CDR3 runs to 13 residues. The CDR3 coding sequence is TGTGCCAGCAGTGAGACCACACCCTACGGGCAGTACTTC. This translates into CASSETTPYGQYF. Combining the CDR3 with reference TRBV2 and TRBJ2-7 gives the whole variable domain EPEVTQTPSHQVTQMGQEVILRCVPISNHLYFYWYRQILGQKVEFLVSFYNNEISEKSEIFDDQFSVERPDGSNFTLKIRSTKLEDSAMYFCASSETTPYGQYFGPGTRLTVT.

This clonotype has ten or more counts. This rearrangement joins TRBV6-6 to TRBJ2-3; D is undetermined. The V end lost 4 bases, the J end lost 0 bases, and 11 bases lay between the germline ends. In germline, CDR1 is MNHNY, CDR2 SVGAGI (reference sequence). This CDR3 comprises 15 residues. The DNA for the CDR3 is TGTGCCAGCAGTTCGGCCCTGCTGAGCACAGATACGCAGTATTTT. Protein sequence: CASSSALLSTDTQYF.

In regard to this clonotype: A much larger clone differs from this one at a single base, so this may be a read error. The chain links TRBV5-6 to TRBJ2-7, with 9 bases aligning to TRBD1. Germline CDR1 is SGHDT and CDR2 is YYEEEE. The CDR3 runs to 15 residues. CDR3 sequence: CASSSQDRGRYERYF. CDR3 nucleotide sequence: TGTGCCAGCAGCTCCCAAGACAGGGGGAGGTACGAGCGGTACTTC. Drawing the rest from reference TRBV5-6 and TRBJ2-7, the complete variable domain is DAGVTQSPTHLIKTRGQQVTLRCSPKSGHDTVSWYQQALGQGPQFIFQYYEEEERQRGNFPDRFSGHQFPNYSSELNVNALLLGDSALYLCASSSQDRGRYERYFGPGTRLTVT.

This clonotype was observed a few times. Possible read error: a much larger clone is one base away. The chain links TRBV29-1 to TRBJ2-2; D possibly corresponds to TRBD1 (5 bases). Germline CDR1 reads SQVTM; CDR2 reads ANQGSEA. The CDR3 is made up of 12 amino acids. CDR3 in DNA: TGCGGTTTCGACAGGAACACCGGGGAGCTGTTTTTT. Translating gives CGFDRNTGELFF.

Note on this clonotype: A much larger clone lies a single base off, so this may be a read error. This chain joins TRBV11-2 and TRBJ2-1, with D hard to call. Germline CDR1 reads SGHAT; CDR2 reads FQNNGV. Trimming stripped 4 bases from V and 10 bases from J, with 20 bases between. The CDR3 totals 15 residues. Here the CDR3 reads CASSSYLARSKEQFF. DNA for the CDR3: TGTGCCAGCAGCTCCTACCTGGCTCGTTCAAAGGAGCAGTTCTTC. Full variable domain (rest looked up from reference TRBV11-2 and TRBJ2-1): EAGVAQSPRYKIIEKRQSVAFWCNPISGHATLYWYQQILGQGPKLLIQFQNNGVVDDSQLPKDRFSAERLKGVDSTLKIQPAKLEDSAVYLCASSSYLARSKEQFFGPGTRLTVL.

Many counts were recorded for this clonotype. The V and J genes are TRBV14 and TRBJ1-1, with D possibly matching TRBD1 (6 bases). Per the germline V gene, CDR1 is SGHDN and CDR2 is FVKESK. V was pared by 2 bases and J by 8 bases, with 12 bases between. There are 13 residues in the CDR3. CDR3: CASSQFRTAEAFF. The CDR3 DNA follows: TGTGCCAGCAGCCAATTCCGGACAGCCGAAGCTTTCTTT.

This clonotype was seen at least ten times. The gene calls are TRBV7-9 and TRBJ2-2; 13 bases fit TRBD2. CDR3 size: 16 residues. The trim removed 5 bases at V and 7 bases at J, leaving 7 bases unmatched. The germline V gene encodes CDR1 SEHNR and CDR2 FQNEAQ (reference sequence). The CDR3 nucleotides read TGTGCCAGCAGCACTAGCGGGAGGGCCGCGGTCGGGGAGCTGTTTTTT. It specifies CASSTSGRAAVGELFF.